The T cell receptor (beta chain) under discussion was sequenced for a study of blood T cell repertoires in COVID-19 (dated by TCRdb to 2019 to 2021). Some background on the complete study: The collaborator samples originated in the United States, Italy and Spain and spanned the acute and convalescent phases of COVID-19. The repertoires were released in a freely available public database intended as a resource for research on the immune response to SARS-CoV-2. The samples were drawn from the first 160 participants of the ongoing ImmuneRACE study and from 950 to 1,500 subjects provided by 6 global collaborators. HLA class I and class II types, where available, came from metadata supplied by the sample provider rather than from assay-based typing. Deeply sampled blood TCRbeta repertoires from subjects exposed to, actively infected with, or recovered from COVID-19 were included in the dataset. The prospective study material was composed of cDNA or gDNA derived from T cells, B-cell-depleted T cells, or PBMCs. Nearly every sample came with metadata listing a de-identified subject ID, COVID-19 status, age in years and sex.

Paper-wide results and their limitations: How much clinical and demographic metadata was included differed by source and by participant, and the metadata was provided uncurated.

Enrolling through a virtual design, the prospective study's participants ranged in age from roughly 18 to 89 years and lived across 20 to 30 United States geographic areas. To assign participants to cohorts, the prospective study relied on clinical history that participants themselves reported in a screening survey and a study questionnaire. For ImmuneRACE Cohort 3, a participant was defined as recovered based on two consecutive negative NP/OP PCR tests, clearance by a healthcare professional, or resolution of symptoms. In the prospective study, mobile phlebotomists collected whole blood, serum and a nasopharyngeal or oropharyngeal swab from each participant. Additional blood draws and questionnaires over an approximately 2-month period could optionally be provided by prospective study participants. Before DNA extraction, blood samples from the prospective study were shipped at room temperature or frozen.

Worth noting for this clone: The target of this receptor is not known. Within one base of it there is no much larger clone, and no base qualities were kept.

TCRbeta CDR3 regions were amplified from genomic DNA using the immunoSEQ Assay, a bias-controlled multiplex PCR. As for the authors' bioinformatics: Within the assay, amplification of reference gene primers was used to estimate how many nucleated cells each sample contained. To quantify the absolute abundance of each unique TCRbeta CDR3 rearrangement, sequence reads were collapsed and filtered. For each sample, productive Simpson clonality was calculated as the square root of Simpson's diversity index across productive rearrangements. TCRdb obtained this table from immuneACCESS and retained in-frame rearrangements with V and J assigned. These tables miss some clones; where compared with another copy, unresolved V genes account for less than half of the shortfall, and the remainder is unexplained. Clone size and V and J calls were adopted from that table, with D and trimming inferred from the DNA. The sample table holds more than 250,000 clones, of which 70% to 90% were seen once. The ten top clones hold under 2.5% of the sample.

The CDR3 spans 13 residues, from the cysteine through the phenylalanine. Kept here is only the CDR3 DNA, which spans 39 bases and is read in frame from base 1. CDR1 is given as SGHAT and CDR2 as FQNNGV, both from the germline V gene. V ends up 5 bases short and J 3 bases short, with an unmatched junction base count of 3. What was sequenced was PBMCs or T cells enriched from blood (not recorded which). The V and J genes are TRBV11-2 and TRBJ1-1, with TRBD1 identical over 7 junction bases. The sequence derives from a man between 25 and 39 years old who had recovered from COVID-19. The bases are TGTGCCAGCAGCCTCGACAGGGACACTGAAGCTTTCTTT. Its protein reads: CASSLDRDTEAFF.